The rows below give T cell receptor beta chains drawn from one sample of a study of blood T cell repertoires in COVID-19. The data were produced by immunoSEQ multiplex PCR, yet TCRdb's version contains in-frame clones alone and is incomplete. The data hold fewer than 80,000 clones, with 65% to 80% observed a single time. What was sequenced was peripheral blood. The receptor set was obtained from a human donor in a cohort sampled during active COVID-19. Both conserved end residues are part of each CDR3. The order of the fields is CDR3 protein, CDR3 DNA, D gene, clone size, J gene, V gene. A D gene is named only where the DNA matches it firmly. Rows may omit the clone size; those that give it use once, few, many or a size class.

CAISVGQGQETQYF | TGTGCCATCAGTGTGGGACAGGGGCAAGAGACCCAGTACTTC | TRBD1 | . | TRBJ2-5 | TRBV10-3
CASSQVTGSSETQYF | TGCGCCAGCAGCCAAGTGACAGGGAGTTCGGAGACCCAGTACTTC | TRBD1 | . | TRBJ2-5 | TRBV4-3
CASSIGGARGYTF | TGTGCCAGTAGTATTGGGGGGGCGCGTGGCTACACCTTC | . | . | TRBJ1-2 | TRBV19
CASSYSNTGELFF | TGTGCCAGCAGCTACAGCAACACCGGGGAGCTGTTTTTT | . | . | TRBJ2-2 | TRBV7-3
CASSLDSGAITDTQYF | TGTGCCAGCAGCTTAGATAGCGGGGCGATAACAGATACGCAGTATTTT | TRBD2 | . | TRBJ2-3 | TRBV7-2
CASSSVSRDRERMNTEAFF | TGTGCCAGCAGCTCCGTATCACGGGACAGGGAAAGGATGAACACTGAAGCTTTCTTT | TRBD1 | . | TRBJ1-1 | TRBV7-6
CAWSDINLYGYTF | TGTGCCTGGAGCGACATAAATCTCTATGGCTACACCTTC | . | . | TRBJ1-2 | TRBV30
CASSWTGGLQPQHF | TGTGCCAGCAGTTGGACAGGGGGCTTGCAGCCCCAGCATTTT | TRBD1 | once | TRBJ1-5 | TRBV6-2/TRBV6-3
CASTITTGDYGYTF | TGTGCCAGCACCATCACGACAGGGGACTATGGCTACACCTTC | TRBD1 | . | TRBJ1-2 | TRBV6-5
CASSLLQGQGAQADTQYF | TGTGCCAGCAGCCTCCTCCAGGGACAGGGGGCGCAGGCAGATACGCAGTATTTT | TRBD1 | many | TRBJ2-3 | TRBV3-1/TRBV3-2
CASSHIGQSGELFF | TGTGCCAGCAGCCACATTGGACAGTCCGGGGAGCTGTTTTTT | . | . | TRBJ2-2 | TRBV3-1/TRBV3-2
CAWSPRRGQGGNNSPLHF | TGTGCCTGGAGCCCCCGAAGGGGACAGGGGGGAAATAATTCACCCCTCCACTTT | TRBD1 | . | TRBJ1-6 | TRBV30
CASSPLRGLAGFRGTDTQYF | TGTGCCAGCAGTCCCCTCCGGGGACTAGCCGGGTTTAGAGGCACAGATACGCAGTATTTT | TRBD2 | . | TRBJ2-3 | TRBV6-6
CAWEGRTGLPEAFF | TGTGCCTGGGAGGGACGGACAGGGCTACCTGAAGCTTTCTTT | TRBD1 | . | TRBJ1-1 | TRBV30
CASSRASTSTDTQYF | TGTGCCAGCTCACGAGCTTCTACTAGCACAGATACGCAGTATTTT | . | . | TRBJ2-3 | TRBV18
CSVVLARETEAFF | TGCAGCGTCGTCCTGGCGAGGGAGACTGAAGCTTTCTTT | . | many | TRBJ1-1 | TRBV29-1
CASSHPQGRGGGAEVSTGELFF | TGCGCCAGCAGCCATCCCCAGGGTCGTGGCGGGGGGGCCGAAGTGAGCACCGGGGAGCTGTTTTTT | TRBD2 | . | TRBJ2-2 | TRBV4-1
CASSLEGAGLTKYF | TGTGCCAGCAGCTTGGAGGGAGCAGGCCTCACGAAGTACTTC | . | few | TRBJ2-7 | TRBV5-5
CSFADSSGNTIYF | TGCAGCTTTGCGGACAGCTCTGGAAACACCATATATTTT | . | . | TRBJ1-3 | TRBV29-1
CASSLEGQGSDGYTF | TGCGCCAGCAGCCTAGAGGGACAGGGGAGTGATGGCTACACCTTC | TRBD1 | . | TRBJ1-2 | TRBV5-1
CASSLKGQGPEKLFF | TGCGCCAGCAGCCTCAAGGGGCAGGGGCCTGAAAAACTGTTTTTT | . | . | TRBJ1-4 | TRBV4-3
CASSKQGAGGEKLFF | TGTGCCAGCAGTAAACAGGGGGCTGGTGGGGAAAAACTGTTTTTT | TRBD1 | . | TRBJ1-4 | TRBV6-6
CSVGGDRLNYGYTF | TGCAGCGTTGGAGGGGACAGGCTGAACTATGGCTACACCTTC | TRBD1 | . | TRBJ1-2 | TRBV29-1
CASSQGGGQPQHF | TGTGCCAGCAGTCAAGGGGGCGGGCAGCCCCAGCATTTT | TRBD1 | . | TRBJ1-5 | TRBV11-2
CASSSGQGTGWPQHF | TGTGCCAGCAGCTCGGGACAGGGTACCGGATGGCCCCAGCATTTT | TRBD1 | . | TRBJ1-5 | TRBV6-5
CASSQDRTGGSEKLFF | TGTGCCAGCAGCCAAGACCGGACAGGGGGTAGTGAAAAACTGTTTTTT | TRBD1 | . | TRBJ1-4 | TRBV4-2
CASSKGSRTLSGDSYEQYF | TGTGCCAGCAGCAAAGGGTCCCGGACCCTGTCCGGGGACTCCTACGAGCAGTACTTC | . | . | TRBJ2-7 | TRBV21-1
CASSLDRYNEQFF | TGCGCCAGCAGTTTGGACAGATACAATGAGCAGTTCTTC | . | once | TRBJ2-1 | TRBV10-2
CASSDGGANYNEQFF | TGTGCCAGCAGCGACGGGGGGGCTAATTACAATGAGCAGTTCTTC | TRBD2 | few | TRBJ2-1 | TRBV7-2
CASSVGQGQATQYF | TGTGCCAGCAGCGTAGGACAGGGGCAAGCTACGCAGTATTTT | TRBD1 | few | TRBJ2-3 | TRBV9
CASSPDREQPQHF | TGTGCCAGCTCACCAGACAGGGAACAGCCCCAGCATTTT | TRBD1 | once | TRBJ1-5 | TRBV18
CASSQGSSGAYNEQFF | TGTGCCAGCAGTCAGGGCTCAAGCGGGGCCTACAATGAGCAGTTCTTC | TRBD2 | . | TRBJ2-1 | TRBV6-6
CASSLSSYEQYF | TGTGCCAGCAGTCTCTCTTCCTACGAGCAGTACTTC | . | . | TRBJ2-7 | TRBV25-1
CASSVATGGYEQYF | TGTGCCAGCAGCGTAGCCACAGGGGGCTACGAGCAGTACTTC | TRBD1 | . | TRBJ2-7 | TRBV9
CASSEWGGGDESEQFF | TGTGCCAGCAGTGAATGGGGCGGGGGGGATGAGAGTGAGCAGTTCTTC | TRBD2 | . | TRBJ2-1 | TRBV25-1
CASSERQGTEAFF | TGTGCCAGCAGTGAACGGCAGGGCACTGAAGCTTTCTTT | . | . | TRBJ1-1 | TRBV6-1
CSVEAGMNTEAFF | TGCAGCGTCGAAGCGGGAATGAACACTGAAGCTTTCTTT | . | . | TRBJ1-1 | TRBV29-1
CASSKLAGGGNEQFF | TGTGCCAGCAGTAAACTAGCGGGGGGAGGCAATGAGCAGTTCTTC | TRBD2 | . | TRBJ2-1 | TRBV6-5
CASSKQGWTGELFF | TGTGCCAGTAGTAAACAGGGGTGGACCGGGGAGCTGTTTTTT | TRBD1 | . | TRBJ2-2 | TRBV19
CASRLSSPPGSEKLFF | TGTGCCAGCAGGTTATCCTCCCCCCCCGGGAGTGAAAAACTGTTTTTT | . | . | TRBJ1-4 | TRBV5-8
CASSSRTGAGYGYTF | TGTGCCAGCAGCTCGAGGACAGGGGCGGGCTATGGCTACACCTTC | TRBD1 | . | TRBJ1-2 | TRBV3-1/TRBV3-2
CASSQDPLTGPGNTIYF | TGCGCCAGCAGCCAAGATCCATTGACAGGGCCAGGAAACACCATATATTTT | TRBD1 | . | TRBJ1-3 | TRBV4-1
CASSEGGSDGPPGELFF | TGTGCCAGCAGTGAAGGTGGTAGCGACGGTCCGCCCGGGGAGCTGTTTTTT | . | few | TRBJ2-2 | TRBV25-1
CASSEGPTYNSPLHF | TGTGCCAGCAGTGAGGGGCCGACCTATAATTCACCCCTCCACTTT | . | . | TRBJ1-6 | TRBV6-1
CASSEGQIQPQHF | TGCGCCAGCAGTGAGGGGCAGATTCAGCCCCAGCATTTT | . | many | TRBJ1-5 | TRBV10-2
CASSQGPSYNSPLHF | TGTGCCAGCAGCCAGGGTCCCTCCTATAATTCACCCCTCCACTTT | . | many | TRBJ1-6 | TRBV5-6
CASSMSFNSPLHF | TGTGCCAGTAGTATGAGTTTTAATTCACCCCTCCACTTT | . | few | TRBJ1-6 | TRBV19
CASSQETGRITGELFF | TGTGCCAGCAGCCAAGAAACAGGACGGATCACCGGGGAGCTGTTTTTT | . | . | TRBJ2-2 | TRBV4-2
CASSEAEGTSEQYF | TGTGCCAGCAGTGAAGCGGAGGGGACGTCCGAGCAGTACTTC | . | . | TRBJ2-7 | TRBV2
CASSKRGGQSYEQYF | TGTGCCAGCAGCAAAAGGGGAGGGCAGAGCTACGAGCAGTACTTC | TRBD2 | . | TRBJ2-7 | TRBV6-5
CASSVGGTGGGHEKLFF | TGTGCCAGCAGCGTAGGGGGCACAGGGGGCGGCCATGAAAAACTGTTTTTT | TRBD1 | few | TRBJ1-4 | TRBV9
CARGGQGHEQYF | TGTGCCCGGGGGGGACAGGGCCACGAGCAGTACTTC | . | . | TRBJ2-7 | TRBV7-3
CASSLRGQGYEQYF | TGTGCCAGCAGTTTAAGGGGACAGGGCTACGAGCAGTACTTC | TRBD1 | . | TRBJ2-7 | TRBV27
CASSLGTGVNNEQFF | TGTGCCAGCAGCCTCGGGACAGGGGTGAACAATGAGCAGTTCTTC | TRBD1 | once | TRBJ2-1 | TRBV11-3
CAWRGRDRGIQGEQYF | TGTGCCTGGAGGGGAAGGGACAGGGGAATTCAGGGGGAGCAGTACTTC | TRBD1 | . | TRBJ2-7 | TRBV30
CASSLGLAGGQETQYF | TGCGCCAGCAGCTTGGGGCTAGCGGGGGGACAAGAGACCCAGTACTTC | TRBD2 | . | TRBJ2-5 | TRBV5-1